This TCR beta chain was sequenced for a study of blood T cell repertoires in COVID-19. Here immunoSEQ multiplex PCR was the method, and the copy in TCRdb shows in-frame clones only, minus some. The sample yields about 200,000 clones, approximately 85% seen once. This CDR3 has 16 amino acids. Per germline, CDR1 LGHNA and CDR2 YSLEER. J lost 5 bases, V lost 2 bases, and 8 bases had no gene match. The V gene is TRBV4-3, the J gene TRBJ2-5, with 10 bases fitting TRBD1. The specimen was peripheral blood. The source of this sequence is a woman aged 70-85 years with COVID-19, enrolled during active disease. Here the CDR3 reads CASSQSSGQGGETQYF. The CDR3 coding sequence is TGCGCCAGCAGCCAATCCAGTGGACAGGGGGGGGAGACCCAGTACTTC.